Listed here are 27 T cell receptor beta chains from one sample, sequenced in a study of T cell responses to AZD1222 COVID-19 vaccine. Sequencing used immunoSEQ multiplex PCR; TCRdb keeps in-frame clones, though not all of them. The table lists roughly 76,000 clones, about 88% of them singletons. Sequenced material: peripheral blood, taken on day 0 of AZD1222 vaccination. The receptors derive from an adult in good health.

V and J are TRBV3-1 (or the pseudogene TRBV3-2) and TRBJ1-4; D gene uncertain. With 4 bases removed from V and 0 bases from J, the gap between germline ends came to 12 bases. This CDR3 spans 16 amino acids. Looked up from germline, CDR1 is LGHDT and CDR2 is YNNKEL (reference sequence). CDR3 sequence: CASSRTFDATNEKLFF. In DNA form, the CDR3 reads TGTGCCAGCAGCCGAACTTTTGATGCAACTAATGAAAAACTGTTTTTT.

The V and J genes are TRBV10-3 and TRBJ1-1, with a tentative D call TRBD1 (5 bases). Between the trimmed V and J ends, which lost 3 bases and 4 bases, there was a span of 6 bases. Germline V lookup: CDR1 ENHRY, CDR2 SYGVKD. The CDR3 covers 12 residues. CDR3 sequence reads: CAISEQVTEAFF. CDR3 coding DNA: TGTGCCATCAGTGAACAGGTCACTGAAGCTTTCTTT.

The chain joins TRBV2 to TRBJ1-1, with D maybe TRBD1 (6 bases). This CDR3 is 16 amino acids long. In germline, CDR1 is SNHLY, CDR2 FYNNEI. V was shortened by 5 bases and J by 0 bases, with 16 bases between the two germline ends. Here the CDR3 reads CASSFRGGALNTEAFF. As DNA, the CDR3 is TGTGCCAGCAGTTTCAGGGGAGGTGCCCTGAACACTGAAGCTTTCTTT.

The V gene is TRBV7-3, the J gene TRBJ2-3, with TRBD2 as a possible D gene (6 bases). Trimming cost V 5 bases and J 4 bases, with 16 bases left between them. CDR1 is SGHTA and CDR2 is FQGTGA in the germline V gene. This CDR3 is built from 15 residues. Written as DNA, the CDR3 is TGTGCCAGCAGCCAAGAGGGACGCGGGGCAGATACGCAGTATTTT. This translates into CASSQEGRGADTQYF.

This clone was seen once. CDR3: CASSSGFAGNGYTF. The CDR3 nucleotides read TGTGCCAGCAGCTCCGGTTTCGCAGGGAATGGCTACACCTTC. The chain recombines TRBV7-9 with TRBJ1-2; D is possibly TRBD1 (5 bases). Germline CDR1 reads SEHNR; CDR2 reads FQNEAQ (reference sequence). V was clipped by 4 bases and J by 6 bases, with 15 bases between them. The CDR3 consists of 14 residues.

This sequence joins TRBV19 and TRBJ2-5, with TRBD1 identical over 8 bases. J lost 5 bases, V lost 4 bases, and 6 bases had no gene match. The CDR3 totals 14 residues. Germline V gene sequence: CDR1 LNHDA, CDR2 SQIVND (reference sequence). The CDR3 sequence is CASSTRQGMETQYF. DNA of the CDR3: TGTGCCAGTAGTACCCGACAGGGGATGGAGACCCAGTACTTC.

V gene TRBV5-4 combines with J gene TRBJ2-1, with D unclear. The CDR3 sequence is 13 residues long. The germline V gene has CDR1 SGHNT and CDR2 YYREEE (reference sequence). Deletions cut 3 bases from V and 1 base from J, with 5 bases between. CDR3: CASSSWSYNEQFF. CDR3 DNA sequence: TGTGCCAGCAGCTCGTGGTCCTACAATGAGCAGTTCTTC.

This chain uses TRBV3-1 (or the pseudogene TRBV3-2) with TRBJ1-5; no clear D gene. This CDR3 is 14 amino acids long. V gave up 0 bases and J gave up 10 bases, with 13 bases separating them. The germline V gene has CDR1 LGHDT and CDR2 YNNKEL (reference sequence). Here the CDR3 reads CASSQDRYGRPQHF. The CDR3 nucleotides read TGTGCCAGCAGCCAAGATCGTTACGGTCGACCCCAGCATTTT.

V usage is TRBV7-6 and J usage is TRBJ2-5, with 7 bases matching TRBD2. The CDR3 runs to 16 residues. Germline CDR1 SGHVS, CDR2 FNYEAQ. The V segment lost 5 bases and the J segment 4 bases; nucleotides outside the gene matches: 13. The CDR3 is CASSAGGLPGGETQYF. As DNA, the CDR3 is TGTGCCAGCAGCGCCGGGGGACTCCCGGGAGGAGAGACCCAGTACTTC.

The chain is built from TRBV28 and TRBJ1-2; 10 bases fit TRBD1. The CDR3 is 15 amino acids. The V and J ends lost 3 bases and 6 bases, in that order; junction bases with no gene match: 7. The germline V gene encodes CDR1 MDHEN and CDR2 SYDVKM. The chain's CDR3 is CASSLAWTGGDGYTF. CDR3 sequence (DNA): TGTGCCAGCAGTTTGGCGTGGACAGGGGGAGATGGCTACACCTTC.

J is TRBJ2-3 and V is TRBV10-3, with TRBD1 matching 8 bases. CDR3 length equals 14 residues. V was pared by 4 bases and J by 4 bases, with 4 bases of the junction left unmatched. CDR1 is ENHRY and CDR2 is SYGVKD in the germline V gene. DNA of the CDR3: TGTGCCATCAGTGTCGGACAGGGCCCAGATACGCAGTATTTT. Protein sequence: CAISVGQGPDTQYF.

The chain has TRBV15 and TRBJ1-1; no definite D call. The germline CDR1 and CDR2 sequences are LNHNV and YYDKDF (reference sequence). Trimming cost V 0 bases and J 3 bases, with 8 bases left between them. The CDR3 extends over 14 amino acids. The CDR3 is CATSRDGSYTEAFF. In DNA, the CDR3 is TGTGCCACCAGCAGAGATGGGAGTTACACTGAAGCTTTCTTT.

The rearrangement links TRBV19 to TRBJ1-1, with D possibly TRBD1 on 5 matching bases. The V end was cut by 11 bases, the J end by 4 bases, with 14 bases between. This CDR3 is built from 12 residues. CDR1 and CDR2 (germline): LNHDA, SQIVND (reference sequence). The CDR3 DNA follows: TGTGCCGCGGGGACGGGGAGCACTGAAGCTTTCTTT. Amino acid sequence: CAAGTGSTEAFF.

The rearrangement links TRBV6-2 or TRBV6-3 to TRBJ2-1, with 8 bases identical to TRBD2. This CDR3 is 11 amino acids long. The V gene end was trimmed by 4 bases and the J gene end by 15 bases; junction bases not matched to a gene: 5. CDR1 is MNHEY, CDR2 SVGEGT, per germline. The CDR3 sequence is CASSSPLAGFF. For the CDR3, the DNA is TGTGCCAGCAGTTCCCCTCTAGCGGGGTTCTTC.

The rearrangement links TRBV12-2 to TRBJ1-5; TRBD1, the table's D call, was not compared with the DNA. TRBV12-2 is designated a pseudogene. The CDR3 has 20 amino acids. CDR3 DNA sequence: TGTGCAAAAACTCACTTAAAACCGACAGGGTCCCCACCCAGCAATCAGCCCCAGCATTTT. This codes for CAKTHLKPTGSPPSNQPQHF.

This clone appeared a few times. V and J are TRBV6-6 and TRBJ1-2; D gene uncertain. V lost 6 bases to trimming and J lost 6 bases, with 11 bases between them. The germline gives CDR1 MNHNY, CDR2 SVGAGI (reference sequence). This CDR3 spans 12 amino acids. The CDR3 loop reads CASRVSADGYTF. CDR3 DNA sequence: TGTGCCAGCAGGGTTAGTGCGGATGGCTACACCTTC.

This chain links TRBV27 with TRBJ2-3; D is unresolved. Germline V CDR1 and CDR2: MNHEY, SMNVEV (reference sequence). Trimming stripped 3 bases from V and 0 bases from J, with 13 bases between. This CDR3 has 16 residues. The CDR3 spells CASSFYGSGSTDTQYF. CDR3 bases: TGTGCCAGCAGTTTCTACGGTTCCGGGAGCACAGATACGCAGTATTTT.

This chain uses TRBV7-9 with TRBJ2-3; 11 bases are a match to TRBD2. The length of the CDR3 is 16 residues. Trimming at V came to 4 bases and at J to 7 bases, leaving 10 bases not matched to a gene. Germline loops: CDR1 SEHNR, CDR2 FQNEAQ (reference sequence). CDR3 protein: CASSSYRLAGTYTQYF. CDR3 coding DNA: TGTGCCAGCAGCTCATACAGACTAGCGGGGACTTATACGCAGTATTTT.

DNA of the CDR3: TGTGCCAGCAGTGTGCCGGGGGATAGTGACTCTGGAAACACCATATATTTT. This codes for CASSVPGDSDSGNTIYF. The chain employs TRBV25-1 and TRBJ1-3; tentatively, D is TRBD1 (5 bases). The V and J ends lost 4 bases and 0 bases respectively, with 16 bases between them. The length of the CDR3 is 17 residues. Germline loops: CDR1 MGHDK, CDR2 SYGVNS. Full variable domain (missing parts from reference TRBV25-1 and TRBJ1-3): EADIYQTPRYLVIGTGKKITLECSQTMGHDKMYWYQQDPGMELHLIHYSYGVNSTEKGDLSSESTVSRIRTEHFPLTLESARPSHTSQYLCASSVPGDSDSGNTIYFGEGSWLTVV.

Only one count was recorded for this clone. The CDR3 region is CASSAGGEAFF. As DNA, the CDR3 is TGCGCCAGCAGTGCAGGCGGGGAAGCTTTCTTT. This rearrangement joins TRBV10-1 to TRBJ1-1; D remains unclear. This CDR3 spans 11 amino acids. With 4 bases removed from V and 8 bases from J, the gap between germline ends came to 8 bases. Germline CDR1 reads WNHNN; CDR2 reads SYGVQD (reference sequence).

The chain couples TRBV7-2 to TRBJ1-4; D possibly corresponds to TRBD1 (5 bases). The CDR3 contains 14 residues. Trimming took 5 bases from V and 4 from J, leaving 11 bases between them. CDR1 is SGHTA and CDR2 is FQGNSA in the germline V gene. CDR3 protein: CASSRRDGNEKLFF. In DNA, the CDR3 is TGTGCCAGCAGCCGCCGGGACGGTAATGAAAAACTGTTTTTT.

The genes are TRBV28 and TRBJ2-2; D might be TRBD2 (6 bases). The CDR3 has 12 amino acids. Trimming removed 8 bases from V and 7 bases from J, with 11 bases in between. Germline CDR1 reads MDHEN; CDR2 reads SYDVKM. The CDR3 spells CASQRANGELFF. CDR3 bases: TGTGCCAGCCAGCGGGCAAACGGGGAGCTGTTTTTT.

This clone was picked up one time. This rearrangement joins TRBV5-1 to TRBJ1-6, with D hard to call. V was pared by 6 bases and J by 7 bases, with 11 bases between. The CDR3 length is 13 residues. Germline V CDR1 and CDR2: SGHRS, YFSETQ. In DNA, the CDR3 is TGCGCCAGCACCCTGGAGAGGAATTCACCCCTCCACTTT. Translated: CASTLERNSPLHF.

This chain connects TRBV30 to TRBJ1-5; unclear D gene. From germline, CDR1 is GTSNPN and CDR2 SVGIG (reference sequence). V dropped 2 bases and J dropped 2 bases, with 10 bases sitting between them. This CDR3 spans 14 amino acids. CDR3 sequence (DNA): TGTGCCTGGAGTATGGAGTTCGGCAATCAGCCCCAGCATTTT. Translated, it gives CAWSMEFGNQPQHF. Full variable domain (outside the CDR3, taken from reference TRBV30 and TRBJ1-5): SQTIHQWPATLVQPVGSPLSLECTVEGTSNPNLYWYRQAAGRGLQLLFYSVGIGQISSEVPQNLSASRPQDRQFILSSKKLLLSDSGFYLCAWSMEFGNQPQHFGDGTRLSIL.

The V call is TRBV7-9, the J call TRBJ1-1; no clear D. Trimming cost V 2 bases and J 5 bases, with 9 bases left between them. Germline V gives CDR1 SEHNR, CDR2 FQNEAQ (reference sequence). The CDR3 loop spans 13 amino acids. The CDR3 region has the DNA TGTGCCAGCAGCTTATGGGGTGGGACTGAAGCTTTCTTT. This gives the protein CASSLWGGTEAFF.

This chain's CDR3 is CASSSHGGFSGNTIYF. CDR3 coding DNA: TGTGCCAGCAGTTCTCACGGGGGGTTTAGTGGAAACACCATATATTTT. V and J are TRBV6-5 and TRBJ1-3; D is possibly TRBD1 (5 bases). Trimming removed 4 bases from V and 3 bases from J, with 16 bases in between. CDR1 is MNHEY, CDR2 SVGAGI, per germline. The CDR3 contains 16 residues.

The CDR3 nucleotides read TGTGCCAGCAGTTTATCCAGGTCAAGCTATGGCTACACCTTC. It is translated as CASSLSRSSYGYTF. The chain has TRBV28 and TRBJ1-2; D uncertain. The CDR3 spans 14 residues. Germline CDR1 is MDHEN and CDR2 is SYDVKM. Trimming took off 1 base at V and 4 bases at J, with 10 bases between the two ends.